This note documents a single T cell receptor beta chain sequence. This sample was taken from a study of identical twins. The CDR3 is made up of 13 amino acids. The V and J ends lost 10 bases and 1 base respectively, with 13 bases between them. Germline values: CDR1 ENHRY, CDR2 SYGVKD. TCRdb independently ran MiXCR on the 5' RACE reads; one entry per CDR3 protein. This table holds roughly 350,000 distinct CDR3 sequences, roughly an eighth found once. These sequences were also reported in another study, on yellow fever vaccine responses in identical twins.

This receptor was taken from a woman aged 18-35 years in good health. Input material: CD8+ T cells sorted from blood. V is TRBV10-3 and J is TRBJ1-1, with D tentatively TRBD1 (5 bases). In DNA, the CDR3 is TGTGCCAACGGTGCTGACAGGAACACTGAAGCTTTCTTT. Translation gives CANGADRNTEAFF.